Listed here are 23 T cell receptor beta chains from one sample, sequenced in a study of control samples from healthy donors and cancer patients. The table came from immunoSEQ multiplex PCR; TCRdb's copy has only in-frame clones and leaves some out. This sample has some 130,000 clones, with around 92% found just once. The sequenced sample was blood. Receptors originate from a woman aged 45-65 years in good health.

The chain is built from TRBV28 and TRBJ2-7; D is ambiguous. V dropped 5 bases and J dropped 7 bases, with 15 bases sitting between them. In germline, CDR1 is MDHEN, CDR2 SYDVKM. CDR3 size: 13 residues. The CDR3, as DNA: TGTGCCAGCAGTCTAACCCCTACCAGAGAGCAGTACTTC. Residues: CASSLTPTREQYF.

The chain is built from TRBV28 and TRBJ1-6; a possible D gene is TRBD1 (6 bases). V was cut by 3 bases and J by 0 bases, with 15 bases left in between. Germline lookup yields CDR1 MDHEN and CDR2 SYDVKM. The CDR3 covers 18 residues. The CDR3 spells CASSFGAGESSYNSPLHF. CDR3 sequence (DNA): TGTGCCAGCAGTTTTGGGGCAGGGGAAAGCTCCTATAATTCACCCCTCCACTTT.

The chain uses TRBV24-1 and TRBJ2-3, with 7 bases identical to TRBD2. V was pared by 3 bases and J by 1 base, with 9 bases of the junction left unmatched. The V gene's germline CDR1 is KGHDR and CDR2 SFDVKD. There are 17 residues in the CDR3. The CDR3 loop reads CATSDTPVAGGTDTQYF. For the CDR3, the DNA is TGTGCCACCAGTGATACCCCAGTAGCGGGCGGCACAGATACGCAGTATTTT.

The chain employs TRBV18 and TRBJ1-1; D remains unclear. The CDR3 spans 14 residues. CDR1 KGHSH and CDR2 LQKENI come from the germline V gene. V gave up 3 bases and J gave up 4 bases, with 12 bases separating them. The CDR3 protein is CASSPSTRVTEAFF. The CDR3 DNA reads TGTGCCAGCTCACCTAGCACCCGGGTCACTGAAGCTTTCTTT. Full variable domain (rest looked up from reference TRBV18 and TRBJ1-1): NAGVMQNPRHLVRRRGQEARLRCSPMKGHSHVYWYRQLPEEGLKFMVYLQKENIIDESGMPKERFSAEFPKEGPSILRIQQVVRGDSAAYFCASSPSTRVTEAFFGQGTRLTVV.

As for this clone: One end of the junction varies from germline; a read error may be responsible. The chain joins TRBV7-9 to TRBJ2-5; no reliable D call. The germline CDR1 and CDR2 sequences are SEHNR and FQNEAQ (reference sequence). This CDR3 contains 15 residues. CDR3 in DNA: TGTGCCGGCAGCCCGGTTGGGGATGCACAAGAGACCCAGTACTTC. As protein: CAGSPVGDAQETQYF.

This chain links TRBV27 with TRBJ2-3, with 10 bases lining up with TRBD2. CDR3 length equals 16 residues. CDR1 and CDR2 (germline): MNHEY, SMNVEV (reference sequence). Trimming took 7 bases from V and 3 from J; bases not matched to a gene: 10. The CDR3 loop reads CASNSGGTWETDTQYF. CDR3 bases: TGTGCCAGCAATAGCGGGGGGACCTGGGAGACAGATACGCAGTATTTT.

The chain recombines TRBV7-6 with TRBJ2-1; 10 bases match TRBD2. From germline, CDR1 is SGHVS and CDR2 FNYEAQ. Trimming took 1 base from V and 4 from J; bases not matched to a gene: 7. CDR3 length: 17 residues. The CDR3 sequence is CASSLGPSGGPYNEQFF. The CDR3 DNA is TGTGCCAGCAGCTTAGGGCCTAGCGGGGGCCCGTACAATGAGCAGTTCTTC.

Only a few counts were recorded for this clone. This chain joins TRBV3-1 (or the pseudogene TRBV3-2) and TRBJ1-1; D might be TRBD1 (5 bases). Germline lookup yields CDR1 LGHDT and CDR2 YNNKEL (reference sequence). Trimming pared 2 bases from V and 6 bases from J, leaving 10 bases between. CDR3 length: 13 amino acids. This CDR3 is CASSQRMGAEAFF. DNA of the CDR3: TGTGCCAGCAGCCAACGGATGGGGGCTGAAGCTTTCTTT.

The chain uses TRBV5-1 and TRBJ2-7; 14 nucleotides line up with TRBD2. From germline, CDR1 is SGHRS and CDR2 YFSETQ. V lost 0 bases and J lost 4; bases outside the gene matches: 9. The CDR3 is 18 residues long. CDR3 sequence: CASSLETSGRARWYEQYF. For the CDR3, the DNA is TGCGCCAGCAGCTTGGAGACTAGCGGGAGGGCACGCTGGTACGAGCAGTACTTC.

The V call is TRBV6-5, the J call TRBJ1-1; D remains unclear. V lost 5 bases and J lost 2, with 6 bases in between. Germline V gives CDR1 MNHEY, CDR2 SVGAGI. The CDR3 consists of 12 residues. As DNA, the CDR3 is TGTGCCAGCAGTCGAGGAAACACTGAAGCTTTCTTT. Protein: CASSRGNTEAFF.

J is TRBJ2-2 and V is TRBV2; D is possibly TRBD1 (7 bases). The CDR3 loop spans 18 amino acids. Trimming cost V 6 bases and J 7 bases, with 27 bases left between them. Germline V lookup: CDR1 SNHLY, CDR2 FYNNEI. CDR3: CASSPPTGRTRTGGELFF. CDR3 DNA sequence: TGTGCCAGCAGCCCCCCGACAGGGAGGACCCGAACTGGCGGGGAGCTGTTTTTT.

As concerns this clone: The junction departs from the called germline gene at one end, perhaps through a read error. This chain links TRBV28 with TRBJ2-7, with D perhaps assigned TRBD1 or TRBD2 (5 bases each). This CDR3 has 13 residues. Germline V gene data show CDR1 as MDHEN and CDR2 as SYDVKM. The chain's CDR3 is CASSLPGTPGGHF. In nucleotides, the CDR3 is TGTGCCAGCAGTTTACCTGGGACCCCGGGTGGGCACTTC.

The V and J genes are TRBV12-5 and TRBJ2-1; no firm D call. Trimming took 5 bases from V and 4 from J, leaving 9 bases between them. The germline V gene has CDR1 LGHNT and CDR2 FRNRAP. CDR3 size: 13 residues. The CDR3 DNA reads TGTGCTAGTGGTCACCCAAGGTACAATGAGCAGTTCTTC. Amino acid sequence: CASGHPRYNEQFF.

The chain carries TRBV19 and TRBJ1-2; D is unresolved. Trimming took off 5 bases at V and 2 bases at J, with 9 bases between the two ends. CDR1 is LNHDA, CDR2 SQIVND, per germline (reference sequence). CDR3 length: 13 amino acids. CDR3 nucleotide sequence: TGTGCCAGTAGTCCCAGATTAAACTATGGCTACACCTTC. It is translated as CASSPRLNYGYTF.

This chain uses TRBV11-2 with TRBJ2-5, with D hard to call. Trimming pared 0 bases from V and 3 bases from J, leaving 8 bases between. The CDR3 spans 14 residues. CDR1 is SGHAT, CDR2 FQNNGV, per germline. The CDR3 nucleotides read TGTGCCAGCAGCTTAGATCGATGGGAAGAGACCCAGTACTTC. Protein sequence: CASSLDRWEETQYF.

The V and J genes are TRBV3-1 (or the pseudogene TRBV3-2) and TRBJ1-4; a weak D match, TRBD1 (5 bases). The CDR3 covers 18 residues. The germline V gene has CDR1 LGHDT and CDR2 YNNKEL (reference sequence). V shed 2 bases and J shed 3 bases, with 19 bases lying between them. For the CDR3, the DNA is TGTGCCAGCAGCCAATTTCTTACAGGACCTTCGGCTAATGAAAAACTGTTTTTT. As protein: CASSQFLTGPSANEKLFF.

This clone has only one observation. This chain uses TRBV30 with TRBJ1-1, with 9 bases aligning to TRBD1. There are 13 residues in the CDR3. CDR1 is GTSNPN, CDR2 SVGIG, per germline (reference sequence). Unmatched junction bases numbered 5, after V lost 2 bases and J lost 7 bases. CDR3 in amino acids: CAWSPHRGLEAFF. CDR3 nucleotide sequence: TGTGCCTGGAGTCCCCACAGGGGGCTTGAAGCTTTCTTT.

V usage is TRBV9 and J usage is TRBJ2-1, with D perhaps assigned TRBD1 or TRBD2 (5 bases each). V was cut by 4 bases and J by 9 bases, with 17 bases left in between. CDR3 size: 14 residues. From germline, CDR1 is SGDLS and CDR2 YYNGEE. This CDR3 is CASSPGGGQGEQFF. DNA of the CDR3: TGTGCCAGCAGCCCAGGAGGAGGCCAGGGTGAGCAGTTCTTC.

This clone was observed a handful of times. V and J are TRBV30 and TRBJ2-3; D possibly corresponds to TRBD1 (6 bases). Trimming left V 3 bases short and J 0 bases short, with 10 bases between. The germline V gene encodes CDR1 GTSNPN and CDR2 SVGIG (reference sequence). The CDR3 spans 14 residues. The CDR3 sequence: CAWSQGFSTDTQYF. The CDR3 DNA reads as TGTGCCTGGAGCCAGGGGTTTAGCACAGATACGCAGTATTTT.

This chain uses TRBV3-1 (or the pseudogene TRBV3-2) with TRBJ1-4, with D possibly being TRBD1 (5 bases). V was trimmed by 0 bases and J by 6 bases, leaving 14 bases between them. The germline V gene has CDR1 LGHDT and CDR2 YNNKEL (reference sequence). CDR3 length: 16 residues. This CDR3 reads CASSQERVMGHEKLFF. In nucleotides, the CDR3 is TGTGCCAGCAGCCAAGAGAGGGTTATGGGGCATGAAAAACTGTTTTTT.

The J gene is TRBJ2-2, the V gene TRBV7-2; TRBD2 agrees at 7 bases. Germline trimming cut 3 bases from V and 5 bases from J; bases unmatched to any gene: 6. CDR3 length: 15 residues. From germline, CDR1 is SGHTA and CDR2 FQGNSA. This CDR3 reads CASSFWTRSTGELFF. In DNA, the CDR3 is TGTGCCAGCAGCTTCTGGACTAGATCAACCGGGGAGCTGTTTTTT. The entire variable domain, with the rest obtained from reference TRBV7-2 and TRBJ2-2, is as follows: GAGVSQSPSNKVTEKGKDVELRCDPISGHTALYWYRQSLGQGLEFLIYFQGNSAPDKSGLPSDRFSAERTGGSVSTLTIQRTQQEDSAVYLCASSFWTRSTGELFFGEGSRLTVL.

This chain joins TRBV21-1 and TRBJ2-7; whether TRBD2, the table's D call, matches the DNA was not checked. TRBV21-1 is a known pseudogene. This CDR3 has 15 amino acids. The CDR3, as DNA: TGTGCCAGCAGCAAAAGGGCGGGGGAAGAGTACGAGCAGTACTTC. Protein product: CASSKRAGEEYEQYF.

This sequence joins TRBV7-8 and TRBJ2-7; 8 nucleotides match TRBD1. This CDR3 comprises 15 residues. V dropped 5 bases and J dropped 5; count of bases not matched to a gene: 11. Germline CDR1 is SGHVS and CDR2 is FQNEAQ. The CDR3 region is CASSPRGRPGDEQYF. In nucleotides, the CDR3 is TGTGCCAGCAGCCCCAGGGGGCGCCCCGGGGACGAGCAGTACTTC.